This T cell receptor beta chain appears in the sequencing data of a study of blood T cells in healthy people across ages. Findings and limits, study-wide: Researchers said unsorted PBMCs prevented a conclusive naive versus antigen-experienced comparison.

A word on this clonotype: Its target is unknown.

Next came a second PCR, run for about 6 to 12 cycles, which used a sample-barcoded 5' primer along with a J-beta primer mix. TCRdb analysed the 5' RACE reads with MiXCR anew, one entry per CDR3 protein. The sample yields about 600,000 distinct CDR3 sequences, around half seen once. Trimming took 5 bases from V and 8 from J, leaving 15 bases between them. The CDR3 contains 14 residues. Peripheral blood was drawn, ten milliliters per donor. This chain links TRBV12-3 or TRBV12-4 with TRBJ1-4, with TRBD1 as a possible D gene (6 bases). The clonotype was recovered from a man older than 75 in good health. Material: blood. The CDR3 DNA reads as TGTGCCAGCAGTCCGGGTGGGGGGCTGGAAAAACTGTTTTTT. Translation gives CASSPGGGLEKLFF.